These 13 T cell receptor beta chains came from one sample sequenced in a study of Ad26.COV2.S vaccination and SARS-CoV-2 variants. Using immunoSEQ multiplex PCR, the repertoire was profiled, and TCRdb retains in-frame clones only, with some absent. The sample consists of fewer than 900,000 clones, 70% to 90% of them appearing once. Treatment noted: 15 to 20 received Ad26.COV2.S at low or high dose, single or two shots; 5 received placebo; per-sample allocation not given. Repertoires come from day 63 after the first vaccine or placebo injection. This material consisted of peripheral blood, taken in a trial of Ad26.COV2.S vaccine versus placebo. The receptors shown here come from a person aged 18-60 years who received the Ad26.COV2.S COVID-19 vaccine or a placebo.

The CDR3 is CASSPWTGLSEKLFF. CDR3 nucleotide sequence: TGTGCCAGCAGCCCTTGGACAGGGCTTAGTGAAAAACTGTTTTTT. The chain links TRBV3-1 (or the pseudogene TRBV3-2) to TRBJ1-4; 8 nucleotides align to TRBD1. Trimming removed 4 bases from V and 7 bases from J; junction bases left unmatched: 8. This CDR3 has 15 amino acids. Germline CDR1 and CDR2: LGHDT and YNNKEL (reference sequence).

The chain has TRBV6-1 and TRBJ1-6; no reliable D call. Germline assignment: CDR1 MNHNS and CDR2 SASEGT. V was pared by 3 bases and J by 2 bases, with 11 bases between. CDR3 size: 16 residues. CDR3 protein: CASSDTISAYNSPLHF. DNA for the CDR3: TGTGCCAGCAGTGACACTATTAGCGCCTATAATTCACCCCTCCACTTT.

The chain links TRBV4-3 to TRBJ2-1; the match to TRBD2 covers 11 bases. This CDR3 has 15 residues. With 3 bases clipped from V and 8 bases from J, the junction kept 6 bases outside the gene matches. CDR1 is LGHNA and CDR2 is YSLEER in the germline V gene. The CDR3 DNA reads as TGCGCCAGCAGCCAGACGACTAGCGGGGTTGATGAGCAGTTCTTC. Its protein product is CASSQTTSGVDEQFF.

This rearrangement joins TRBV5-4 to TRBJ1-1; tentative D call: TRBD1 (6 bases). The germline gives CDR1 SGHNT, CDR2 YYREEE (reference sequence). Trimming cost V 6 bases and J 7 bases, with 16 bases left between them. The CDR3 consists of 13 residues. DNA of the CDR3: TGTGCCAGCAACCCACGGGGGCAGGGTGAAGCTTTCTTT. This codes for CASNPRGQGEAFF.

This chain links TRBV2 with TRBJ2-5, with 7 bases identical to TRBD1. The CDR3 contains 12 residues. The germline CDR1 and CDR2 sequences are SNHLY and FYNNEI. J lost 5 bases, V lost 10 bases, and 7 bases had no gene match. The CDR3: CATSTGWETQYF. CDR3 coding DNA: TGTGCCACATCGACAGGGTGGGAGACCCAGTACTTC.

The V call is TRBV6-1, the J call TRBJ2-7; D call uncertain. Germline CDR1 is MNHNS and CDR2 is SASEGT. Trimming shortened V by 2 bases and J by 5 bases, and 4 bases separated the two germline ends. The CDR3 covers 11 residues. The DNA for the CDR3 is TGTGCCAGCAGTGAACGGGACGAGCAGTACTTC. Protein: CASSERDEQYF.

V usage is TRBV5-8 and J usage is TRBJ1-5; D remains ambiguous. The length of the CDR3 is 15 residues. V was trimmed by 0 bases and J by 2 bases, leaving 9 bases between them. Germline CDR1 is SGHTS and CDR2 is YDEGEE. For the CDR3, the DNA is TGTGCCAGCAGCTTGGGGCAGCGGCGCAATCAGCCCCAGCATTTT. Translated, it gives CASSLGQRRNQPQHF. Filled out from reference TRBV5-8 and TRBJ1-5, the complete variable domain reads EAGVTQSPTHLIKTRGQQATLRCSPISGHTSVYWYQQALGLGLQFLLWYDEGEERNRGNFPPRFSGRQFPNYSSELNVNALELEDSALYLCASSLGQRRNQPQHFGDGTRLSIL.

The chain joins TRBV5-4 to TRBJ2-2; D tentatively reads TRBD1 or TRBD2 (5 bases each). CDR3 size: 14 residues. V was trimmed by 5 bases and J by 8 bases, leaving 16 bases between them. Germline V gene lookup returns CDR1 SGHNT and CDR2 YYREEE (reference sequence). The CDR3 DNA reads as TGTGCCAGCAGTCAAACGTGGGGGTTGGGGGAGCTGTTTTTT. This translates into CASSQTWGLGELFF.

The chain recombines TRBV11-2 with TRBJ2-3; no definite D call. With 4 bases removed from V and 1 base from J, the gap between germline ends came to 6 bases. The CDR3 loop spans 13 amino acids. Germline CDR1 SGHAT, CDR2 FQNNGV. CDR3 amino acids: CASSSSGTDTQYF. The CDR3 region has the DNA TGTGCCAGCAGCTCCTCGGGCACAGATACGCAGTATTTT.

The J gene is TRBJ2-7, the V gene TRBV5-6; 7 nucleotides match TRBD1. Germline CDR1 is SGHDT and CDR2 is YYEEEE. The CDR3 is 15 residues long. The V and J ends lost 3 bases and 3 bases, in that order; junction bases with no gene match: 9. In DNA form, the CDR3 reads TGTGCCAGCAGCTACCCCCGGACAGGAGGCTACGAGCAGTACTTC. It encodes CASSYPRTGGYEQYF.

The V and J genes are TRBV7-8 and TRBJ2-5, with a possible D match to TRBD2 (7 bases). Deletions cut 5 bases from V and 4 bases from J, with 17 bases between. Germline CDR1 is SGHVS and CDR2 is FQNEAQ. This CDR3 region has 15 residues. The CDR3 spells CASSDRDTGGETQYF. The CDR3 DNA sequence: TGTGCCAGCAGCGATCGGGACACGGGAGGAGAGACCCAGTACTTC.

This clone has just one count. Other DNA sequences in this sample translate to the same CDR3. This chain uses TRBV7-8 with TRBJ2-5; 7 bases match TRBD1. V dropped 4 bases and J dropped 4; count of bases not matched to a gene: 6. The germline gives CDR1 SGHVS, CDR2 FQNEAQ. The length of the CDR3 is 14 residues. This chain's CDR3 is CASSSRTGRETQYF. The DNA of the CDR3 is TGTGCCAGCAGCTCGCGGACAGGCCGAGAGACCCAGTACTTC.

The chain recombines TRBV7-9 with TRBJ2-1; 13 bases agree with TRBD2. The CDR3 is 17 amino acids. V was clipped by 6 bases and J by 8 bases; unmatched bases: 13. CDR1 is SEHNR and CDR2 is FQNEAQ in the germline V gene (reference sequence). CDR3 protein: CASRFGLAGVARDEQFF. In DNA form, the CDR3 reads TGTGCCAGCAGATTTGGACTAGCGGGAGTCGCACGTGATGAGCAGTTCTTC.